A selection of T cell receptor beta chains follows, all from one sample in a study of T cells after yellow fever vaccination. TCRdb passed the 5' RACE reads through MiXCR, listing each CDR3 protein once. The sample lists 110,000 to 150,000 distinct CDR3 sequences; approximately 6.6% were seen once. The specimen was CD4+ T cells sorted from PBMCs, collected 10 days after the yellow fever booster vaccination. Every receptor here comes from a young man who received the YFV17D yellow fever vaccine. The CDR3 runs from the conserved cysteine through the conserved F or W. A D gene is named only where the DNA matches it firmly. Expanded clones are given a class, and other clones once, few, many or no size at all.

>NA|NA|TRBV19|TRBJ2-1
CASSIAGGTPYNEQFF
TGTGCCAGTAGTATAGCGGGCGGGACCCCCTACAATGAGCAGTTCTTC
>NA|many|TRBV5-1|TRBJ1-5
CASRQDPGDQPQHF
TGCGCCAGCCGGCAGGACCCGGGCGATCAGCCCCAGCATTTT
>TRBD2|many|TRBV4-2|TRBJ2-5
CASSPKVLAGGMGETQYF
TGTGCCAGCAGCCCTAAGGTCCTAGCGGGAGGAATGGGAGAGACCCAGTACTTC
>NA|many|TRBV10-3|TRBJ2-3
CAITGALTDTQYF
TGTGCCATCACGGGGGCACTTACAGATACGCAGTATTTT
>NA|many|TRBV5-1|TRBJ2-2
CASKETVGELFF
TGCGCCAGCAAGGAGACGGTCGGGGAGCTGTTTTTT
>NA|many|TRBV3-1|TRBJ1-2
CASSQPFTKETF
TGTGCCAGCAGTCAACCTTTCACTAAAGAGACCTTC
>TRBD1|few|TRBV5-1|TRBJ2-3
CASGTGGLDTQYF
TGCGCCAGCGGGACAGGGGGCCTAGATACGCAGTATTTT
>NA|NA|TRBV7-2|TRBJ2-1
CASSLDREGEQFF
TGTGCCAGCAGCTTAGACAGGGAGGGTGAGCAGTTCTTC
>TRBD2|many|TRBV6-1|TRBJ2-1
CASSRRLAASYNEQFF
TGTGCCAGCAGTCGGAGACTAGCGGCCTCCTACAATGAGCAGTTCTTC
>TRBD1|many|TRBV5-1|TRBJ2-5
CASSLYRTGNQETQYF
TGCGCCAGCAGCTTGTATCGGACAGGGAATCAAGAGACCCAGTACTTC
>TRBD2|few|TRBV10-3|TRBJ2-1
CAISESGLAGVYNEQFF
TGTGCCATCAGTGAGTCGGGGCTAGCGGGAGTCTACAATGAGCAGTTCTTC
>NA|many|TRBV4-3|TRBJ1-1
CASSQTTGTFSAFF
TGCGCCAGCAGCCAAACGACCGGGACCTTCTCCGCTTTCTTT
>TRBD2|many|TRBV7-9|TRBJ2-3
CASSVAGLTDTQYF
TGTGCCAGCAGCGTAGCGGGACTCACAGATACGCAGTATTTT
>NA|many|TRBV18|TRBJ2-1
CASSPRDEQFF
TGTGCCAGCTCACCTAGGGATGAGCAGTTCTTC
>NA|many|TRBV23-1|TRBJ2-1
CASSQSPTGNEQFF
TGCGCCAGCAGTCAATCCCCTACGGGGAATGAGCAGTTCTTC
>TRBD2|many|TRBV9|TRBJ2-1
CASSVGGGLAQFF
TGTGCCAGCAGCGTAGGGGGGGGACTAGCACAGTTCTTC
>NA|many|TRBV14|TRBJ2-6
CASSRDRSGANVLTF
TGTGCCAGCAGCCGCGACAGGTCCGGGGCCAACGTCCTGACTTTC
>TRBD2|many|TRBV5-1|TRBJ2-3
CASLAGGPSDTQYF
TGCGCCAGCCTAGCGGGAGGGCCCTCAGATACGCAGTATTTT
>NA|NA|TRBV7-2|TRBJ2-5
CASSPGAGSQTQYF
TGTGCCAGCAGCCCAGGGGCTGGTTCTCAGACCCAGTACTTC
>NA|many|TRBV9|TRBJ1-2
CASSPGVIQGYTF
TGTGCCAGCAGCCCGGGAGTTATCCAGGGCTACACCTTC
>TRBD1|many|TRBV15|TRBJ2-5
CATSRGTVQETQYF
TGTGCCACCAGCAGGGGGACAGTTCAAGAGACCCAGTACTTC
>TRBD2|many|TRBV7-2|TRBJ2-3
CASSLASGRGTDTQYF
TGTGCCAGCAGCTTAGCGAGCGGGAGGGGTACAGATACGCAGTATTTT
>TRBD2|many|TRBV5-1|TRBJ2-7
CASSLESGLAGNEQYF
TGCGCCAGCAGCTTGGAATCGGGACTAGCGGGAAACGAGCAGTACTTC
>TRBD1|many|TRBV5-1|TRBJ2-1
CASSLEGARSYNEQFF
TGCGCCAGCAGCTTGGAGGGGGCCCGGTCCTACAATGAGCAGTTCTTC
>NA|many|TRBV12-3/TRBV12-4|TRBJ2-1
CASSPGGTFSYNEQFF
TGTGCCAGCAGTCCTGGGGGGACATTCTCCTACAATGAGCAGTTCTTC
>TRBD2|many|TRBV12-3/TRBV12-4|TRBJ2-1
CASSPGLAEYLSYNEQFF
TGTGCCAGCAGCCCCGGACTAGCGGAATACTTATCCTACAATGAGCAGTTCTTC
>TRBD2|many|TRBV29-1|TRBJ2-1
CSVRSWTSGFF
TGCAGCGTTCGGTCGTGGACTAGCGGGTTCTTC
>NA|few|TRBV12-3/TRBV12-4|TRBJ2-5
CASSLSGFQETQYF
TGTGCCAGCAGTTTATCGGGGTTTCAGGAGACCCAGTACTTC
>NA|NA|TRBV3-1|TRBJ2-4
CASSQGVAKNIQYF
TGTGCCAGCAGCCAAGGGGTAGCCAAAAACATTCAGTACTTC
>NA|many|TRBV5-1|TRBJ2-7
CASSPPRGNSLGEQYF
TGCGCCAGCAGCCCACCCAGGGGCAACTCGTTGGGGGAGCAGTACTTC
>NA|NA|TRBV25-1|TRBJ1-6
CASSGPSSYNSPLHF
TGTGCCAGCAGTGGACCGAGCTCCTATAATTCACCCCTCCACTTT
>TRBD2|many|TRBV10-3|TRBJ2-1
CAISESQGSGSLFF
TGTGCCATCAGTGAGTCCCAGGGCAGCGGGAGTCTGTTCTTC
>NA|few|TRBV30|TRBJ2-5
CAWRGAGIETQYF
TGTGCCTGGCGAGGGGCGGGAATAGAGACCCAGTACTTC
>NA|many|TRBV29-1|TRBJ2-1
CSVVRRGSYNEQFF
TGCAGCGTTGTTCGGAGAGGGTCCTACAATGAGCAGTTCTTC
>TRBD2|many|TRBV29-1|TRBJ2-1
CSVGQGIGGRAYNEQFF
TGCAGCGTTGGACAGGGAATAGGCGGGAGGGCCTACAATGAGCAGTTCTTC
>NA|NA|TRBV30|TRBJ2-3
CAWRMPSTDTQYF
TGTGCCTGGAGAATGCCCAGCACAGATACGCAGTATTTT
>TRBD2|many|TRBV2|TRBJ2-1
CASSSLAGGWRSYNEQFF
TGTGCCAGCAGCTCTCTAGCGGGAGGGTGGAGGTCCTACAATGAGCAGTTCTTC
>NA|few|TRBV7-9|TRBJ2-5
CASSLDGNKETQYF
TGTGCCAGCAGCTTAGACGGGAATAAAGAGACCCAGTACTTC
>NA|many|TRBV3-1|TRBJ1-1
CASSQVDGGEAFF
TGTGCCAGCAGCCAAGTAGATGGGGGTGAAGCTTTCTTT
>NA|many|TRBV24-1|TRBJ2-5
CATGGGRKGETQYF
TGTGCCACGGGGGGAGGCCGTAAGGGTGAGACCCAGTACTTC
>NA|NA|TRBV9|TRBJ2-7
CASSASSPIGEQYF
TGTGCCAGCAGCGCATCTAGTCCCATTGGCGAGCAGTACTTC